This record covers a single TCR beta chain. Antigen unknown. CDR3 size: 12 residues. Trimming pared 6 bases from V and 4 bases from J, leaving 7 bases between. Germline V gene data show CDR1 as MNHEY and CDR2 as SVGAGI. The culture ran for nine to ten days, and then CD4+ T cells were isolated. By PCR, the person was confirmed to have had SARS-CoV-2 infection between March and December 2020. Participants got two doses of BNT162b2 or mRNA-1273 vaccine. Clones were sequenced by immunoSEQ multiplex PCR, and TCRdb holds only the in-frame ones, with some missing. This table has 40,000 to 45,000 clones, more than 65% appearing once. The data were taken from a study of vaccination effects on CD4 cells after COVID-19. Study-level information: Three convalescent patients gave early and late post-vaccination samples. After the second dose, samples were taken at median day 72. Peptides at roughly 9.2 ug/ml and IL-2 at about 10 IU/ml were added to a few million PBMC per well.

The study's findings and limits: Late in the post-vaccination period, infection-induced and vaccine-induced clones underwent marked clonal contraction.

V is TRBV6-5 and J is TRBJ2-4; the D is unclear. The specimen comprised CD4+ T cells from PBMCs cultured without peptide, sampled after COVID-19 vaccination. The sequence derives from a human donor who had a prior SARS-CoV-2 infection. DNA of the CDR3: TGTGCCAGCAGAGGCGGAAAAAACATTCAGTACTTC. This encodes CASRGGKNIQYF.